Below are 22 T cell receptor beta chains sequenced from a single sample in a study of CD4 T cells in relation to SARS-CoV-2 and coronaviruses. The data were produced by immunoSEQ multiplex PCR, yet TCRdb's version contains in-frame clones alone and is incomplete. The repertoire holds 65,000 or so clones, with about 89% as singletons. CD4+ T cells from unexposed donors were obtained before the COVID-19 pandemic (2011-2018). Sequencing was done on a sample of memory CD4+ T cells from PBMCs. All receptors derive from a human donor in good health.

This clone was recorded once. The rearrangement uses TRBV5-6 and TRBJ1-5; D is unclear. V was shortened by 1 base and J by 8 bases, with 10 bases between the two germline ends. This CDR3 has 13 amino acids. Per the germline V gene, CDR1 is SGHDT and CDR2 is YYEEEE. The DNA of the CDR3 is TGTGCCAGCAGCTTGTCCCCCTATGAGCCCCAGCATTTT. Its protein product is CASSLSPYEPQHF. The variable domain in full, completed from reference TRBV5-6 and TRBJ1-5, reads DAGVTQSPTHLIKTRGQQVTLRCSPKSGHDTVSWYQQALGQGPQFIFQYYEEEERQRGNFPDRFSGHQFPNYSSELNVNALLLGDSALYLCASSLSPYEPQHFGDGTRLSIL.

The V gene is TRBV7-3, the J gene TRBJ2-7; 9 bases align to TRBD1. The ends lost 4 bases at V and 2 bases at J; junction bases unmatched: 6. CDR1 is SGHTA and CDR2 is FQGTGA in the germline V gene. The CDR3 covers 15 residues. The CDR3 coding sequence is TGTGCCAGCAGCTCAGCGGGACAGGGACCCTACGAGCAGTACTTC. Translation: CASSSAGQGPYEQYF.

Comments on this clone: The same CDR3 can be traced to other DNA sequences in this sample. This chain uses TRBV5-1 with TRBJ1-2; D is undetermined. The germline CDR1 and CDR2 sequences are SGHRS and YFSETQ. The CDR3 sequence is 14 residues long. V lost 0 bases and J 2 bases, leaving 8 bases between the germline ends. The CDR3 DNA sequence: TGCGCCAGCAGCTTGGAAAGTCCCAACTATGGCTACACCTTC. Translating it yields CASSLESPNYGYTF.

This chain uses TRBV7-3 with TRBJ2-1, with 9 bases that match TRBD2. The CDR3 extends over 15 amino acids. The germline V gene has CDR1 SGHTA and CDR2 FQGTGA. V was clipped by 5 bases and J by 6 bases; unmatched bases: 8. The CDR3 DNA reads as TGTGCCAGCAGCGTGACTAGCGGCCCTTCCAATGAGCAGTTCTTC. Translated, it gives CASSVTSGPSNEQFF.

The chain links TRBV30 to TRBJ1-6; perhaps TRBD1 as D (5 bases). Germline V CDR1 and CDR2: GTSNPN, SVGIG (reference sequence). The CDR3 totals 14 residues. With 0 bases removed from V and 10 bases from J, the gap between germline ends came to 13 bases. CDR3 nucleotide sequence: TGTGCCTGGAGTGTCGTGACAGCCCAATCACCCCTCCACTTT. As protein: CAWSVVTAQSPLHF.

V is TRBV27 and J is TRBJ2-2, with 10 bases identical to TRBD2. With 2 bases clipped from V and 7 bases from J, the junction kept 4 bases outside the gene matches. This CDR3 has 15 amino acids. Germline CDR1 MNHEY, CDR2 SMNVEV (reference sequence). This chain's CDR3 is CASSLGLAGVGELFF. CDR3 DNA: TGTGCCAGCAGTTTAGGCCTAGCGGGGGTCGGGGAGCTGTTTTTT.

The V gene is TRBV30, the J gene TRBJ2-2; D ambiguous. The CDR3 spans 13 residues. Between the trimmed V and J ends, which lost 2 bases and 4 bases, there was a span of 8 bases. Germline CDR1 reads GTSNPN; CDR2 reads SVGIG (reference sequence). In nucleotides, the CDR3 is TGTGCCTGGAGTACGTCAGTCACCGGGGAGCTGTTTTTT. Amino acids: CAWSTSVTGELFF.

CDR3 amino acids: CALVFPRNEQFF. CDR3 sequence (DNA): TGTGCCTTGGTTTTTCCTCGCAATGAGCAGTTCTTC. The rearrangement joins TRBV30 to TRBJ2-1; D unclear. V dropped 7 bases and J dropped 6 bases, with 13 bases sitting between them. Germline assignment: CDR1 GTSNPN and CDR2 SVGIG (reference sequence). This CDR3 spans 12 amino acids.

The V call is TRBV18, the J call TRBJ1-2; 8 nucleotides agree with TRBD1. The CDR3 is 13 residues long. CDR1 and CDR2 from the germline V gene are KGHSH and LQKENI. V shed 0 bases, J shed 10 bases, and the junction held 4 bases outside the gene matches. The DNA for the CDR3 is TGTGCCAGCTCACCACCGACGACAGGGGTCTACACCTTC. Translated: CASSPPTTGVYTF.

The chain joins TRBV5-4 to TRBJ2-5; TRBD1 is a possible D gene (6 bases). CDR1 and CDR2 from the germline V gene are SGHNT and YYREEE (reference sequence). V lost 3 bases to trimming and J lost 7 bases, with 13 bases between them. The CDR3 contains 13 residues. CDR3 coding DNA: TGTGCCAGCAGCTCGGGGACACGAAGGACCCAGTACTTC. It is translated as CASSSGTRRTQYF.

The chain has TRBV28 and TRBJ2-2; D is perhaps TRBD1 (5 bases). V dropped 3 bases and J dropped 3 bases, with 11 bases sitting between them. The germline V gene encodes CDR1 MDHEN and CDR2 SYDVKM. The CDR3 is 15 amino acids. CDR3 residues: CASSFRTPDTGELFF. The CDR3 DNA reads as TGTGCCAGCAGTTTTAGGACACCCGACACCGGGGAGCTGTTTTTT.

The V and J genes are TRBV7-2 and TRBJ2-1; D is unresolved. The CDR3 is 12 residues long. Germline lookup yields CDR1 SGHTA and CDR2 FQGNSA. Trimming removed 4 bases from V and 11 bases from J, with 12 bases in between. The CDR3 loop is CASSSPTGKQFF. CDR3 DNA sequence: TGTGCCAGCAGCTCCCCGACTGGAAAGCAGTTCTTC.

The table lists this clone with a few counts. The chain links TRBV29-1 to TRBJ1-1, with D possibly TRBD1 on 6 matching bases. The CDR3 loop spans 12 amino acids. Germline V gives CDR1 SQVTM, CDR2 ANQGSEA. V lost 7 bases and J 2 bases, leaving 11 bases between the germline ends. Written as DNA, the CDR3 is TGCAGCGCCAGGACAGCTAACACTGAAGCTTTCTTT. Protein: CSARTANTEAFF.

The chain combines TRBV24-1 with TRBJ2-2, with unresolved D. The CDR3 length is 13 residues. The V end was cut by 1 base, the J end by 6 bases, with 5 bases between. CDR1 and CDR2 (germline): KGHDR, SFDVKD. CDR3: CATSDFISGELFF. CDR3 in DNA: TGTGCCACCAGTGATTTCATTTCCGGGGAGCTGTTTTTT.

The CDR3 loop is CASSPGTGVAAGELFF. In DNA form, the CDR3 reads TGTGCCAGCAGCCCCGGGACAGGGGTAGCGGCCGGGGAGCTGTTTTTT. The V gene is TRBV5-4, the J gene TRBJ2-2; 10 bases are shared with TRBD1. The CDR3 runs 16 residues. The trim removed 4 bases at V and 6 bases at J, leaving 9 bases unmatched. Per germline, CDR1 SGHNT and CDR2 YYREEE (reference sequence).

The V call is TRBV28, the J call TRBJ1-4, with TRBD1 matching over 12 bases. Per germline, CDR1 MDHEN and CDR2 SYDVKM. V gave up 5 bases and J gave up 0 bases; unmatched junction bases: 10. The CDR3 covers 19 residues. The CDR3 region has the DNA TGTGCCAGCAGTCCTCACCCGGGACAGGGGGCGACAACTAATGAAAAACTGTTTTTT. Its protein product is CASSPHPGQGATTNEKLFF.

The sample holds a few counts of this clone. This rearrangement joins TRBV18 to TRBJ2-3; no firm D call. V lost 4 bases, J lost 1 base, and 6 bases lay in between. The germline V gene encodes CDR1 KGHSH and CDR2 LQKENI. This CDR3 has 13 amino acids. The CDR3 protein is CASSRWGTDTQYF. The CDR3 DNA follows: TGTGCCAGCTCACGGTGGGGCACAGATACGCAGTATTTT. Combining the CDR3 with reference TRBV18 and TRBJ2-3 gives the whole variable domain NAGVMQNPRHLVRRRGQEARLRCSPMKGHSHVYWYRQLPEEGLKFMVYLQKENIIDESGMPKERFSAEFPKEGPSILRIQQVVRGDSAAYFCASSRWGTDTQYFGPGTRLTVL.

The CDR3 DNA is TGTGCCAGCAGTTTATTGGGGGGCCTGGGCTACACCTTC. Its translation is CASSLLGGLGYTF. This chain connects TRBV28 to TRBJ1-2; a weak D match, TRBD1 (6 bases). The germline V and J ends were trimmed by 1 base and 8 bases, with 11 bases remaining between them. Germline CDR1 reads MDHEN; CDR2 reads SYDVKM. This CDR3 is 13 amino acids long.

The CDR3 loop reads CASSQGLRETQYF. CDR3 DNA: TGTGCCAGCAGCCAAGGGCTTAGAGAGACCCAGTACTTC. The rearrangement links TRBV3-1 (or the pseudogene TRBV3-2) to TRBJ2-5; D not certain. The length of the CDR3 is 13 residues. Per germline, CDR1 LGHDT and CDR2 YNNKEL (reference sequence). V gave up 1 base and J gave up 4 bases, with 7 bases separating them.

The chain combines TRBV7-3 with TRBJ2-5; unclear D gene. This CDR3 is built from 13 residues. V dropped 5 bases and J dropped 3 bases, with 10 bases sitting between them. Germline CDR1 reads SGHTA; CDR2 reads FQGTGA. The CDR3 protein is CASSIGPKETQYF. As DNA, the CDR3 is TGTGCCAGCAGCATAGGGCCAAAAGAGACCCAGTACTTC.

The chain couples TRBV5-4 to TRBJ2-1; 9 bases line up with TRBD1. This CDR3 is built from 16 residues. Trimming cost V 4 bases and J 6 bases; bases outside gene matches: 11. CDR1 is SGHNT and CDR2 is YYREEE in the germline V gene (reference sequence). CDR3: CASSRGGDRALNEQFF. CDR3 bases: TGTGCCAGCAGCCGGGGCGGGGACAGGGCACTCAATGAGCAGTTCTTC.

The CDR3 protein is CASSLDRNAPHEQFF. The CDR3 DNA reads TGTGCCAGCAGCCTCGACAGGAACGCTCCCCATGAGCAGTTCTTC. J is TRBJ2-1 and V is TRBV5-4, with D maybe TRBD1 (6 bases). The germline gives CDR1 SGHNT, CDR2 YYREEE (reference sequence). The V end lost 4 bases, the J end lost 8 bases, and 19 bases lay between the germline ends. This CDR3 comprises 15 residues.